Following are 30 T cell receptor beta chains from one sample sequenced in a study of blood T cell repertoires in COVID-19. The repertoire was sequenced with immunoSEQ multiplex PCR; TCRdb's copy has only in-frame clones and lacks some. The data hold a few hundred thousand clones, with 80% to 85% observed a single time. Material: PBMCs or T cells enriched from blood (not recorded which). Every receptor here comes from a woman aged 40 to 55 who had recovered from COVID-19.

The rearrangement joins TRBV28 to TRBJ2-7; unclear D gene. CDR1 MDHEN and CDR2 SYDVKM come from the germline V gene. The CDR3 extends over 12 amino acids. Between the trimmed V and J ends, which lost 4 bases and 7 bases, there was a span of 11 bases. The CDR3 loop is CASSYLLGEQYF. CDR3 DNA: TGTGCCAGCAGTTACCTACTCGGGGAGCAGTACTTC.

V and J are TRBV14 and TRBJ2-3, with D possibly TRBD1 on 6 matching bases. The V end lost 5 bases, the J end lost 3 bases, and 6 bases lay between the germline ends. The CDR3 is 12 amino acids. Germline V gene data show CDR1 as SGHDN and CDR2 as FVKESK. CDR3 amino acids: CASSDRTDTQYF. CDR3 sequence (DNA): TGTGCCAGCAGCGACAGGACAGATACGCAGTATTTT. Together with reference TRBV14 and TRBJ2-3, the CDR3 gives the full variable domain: EAGVTQFPSHSVIEKGQTVTLRCDPISGHDNLYWYRRVMGKEIKFLLHFVKESKQDESGMPNNRFLAERTGGTYSTLKVQPAELEDSGVYFCASSDRTDTQYFGPGTRLTVL.

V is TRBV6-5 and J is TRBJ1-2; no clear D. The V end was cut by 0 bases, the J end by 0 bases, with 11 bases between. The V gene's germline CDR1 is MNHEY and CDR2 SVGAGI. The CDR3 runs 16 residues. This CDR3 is CASSYSAAEANYGYTF. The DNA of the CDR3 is TGTGCCAGCAGTTACTCAGCAGCCGAGGCTAACTATGGCTACACCTTC.

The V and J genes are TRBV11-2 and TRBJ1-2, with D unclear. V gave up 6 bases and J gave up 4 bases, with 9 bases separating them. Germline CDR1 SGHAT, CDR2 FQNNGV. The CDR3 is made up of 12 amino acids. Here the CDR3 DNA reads TGTGCCAGCAGTTCCCCTTCCTATGGCTACACCTTC. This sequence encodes CASSSPSYGYTF.

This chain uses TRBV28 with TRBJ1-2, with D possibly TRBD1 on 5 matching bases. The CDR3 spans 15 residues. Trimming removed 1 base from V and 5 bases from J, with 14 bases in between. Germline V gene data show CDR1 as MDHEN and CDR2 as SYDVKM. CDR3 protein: CASSLFGQGRYGYTF. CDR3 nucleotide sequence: TGTGCCAGCAGTTTATTTGGGCAGGGAAGATATGGCTACACCTTC.

As DNA, the CDR3 is TGTGCCAGCAGACCGGGACTATATTCACCCCTCCACTTT. It translates to CASRPGLYSPLHF. The genes are TRBV28 and TRBJ1-6; tentatively, D is TRBD1 (5 bases). The V end lost 6 bases, the J end lost 8 bases, and 11 bases lay between the germline ends. This CDR3 has 13 amino acids. CDR1 and CDR2 (germline): MDHEN, SYDVKM.

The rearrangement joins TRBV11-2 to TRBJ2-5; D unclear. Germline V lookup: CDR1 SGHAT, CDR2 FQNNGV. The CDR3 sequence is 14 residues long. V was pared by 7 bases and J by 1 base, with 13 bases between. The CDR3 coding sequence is TGTGCCAGCACCTCAAGCAATTTCCAAGAGACCCAGTACTTC. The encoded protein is CASTSSNFQETQYF. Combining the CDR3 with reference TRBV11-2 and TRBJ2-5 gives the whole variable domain EAGVAQSPRYKIIEKRQSVAFWCNPISGHATLYWYQQILGQGPKLLIQFQNNGVVDDSQLPKDRFSAERLKGVDSTLKIQPAKLEDSAVYLCASTSSNFQETQYFGPGTRLLVL.

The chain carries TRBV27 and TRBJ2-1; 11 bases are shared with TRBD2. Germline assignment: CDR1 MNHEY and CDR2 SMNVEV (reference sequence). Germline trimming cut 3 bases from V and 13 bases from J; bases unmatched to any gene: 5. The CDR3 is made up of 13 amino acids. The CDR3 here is CASSLELAGDQFF. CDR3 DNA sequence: TGTGCCAGCAGTTTGGAACTAGCGGGAGATCAGTTCTTC.

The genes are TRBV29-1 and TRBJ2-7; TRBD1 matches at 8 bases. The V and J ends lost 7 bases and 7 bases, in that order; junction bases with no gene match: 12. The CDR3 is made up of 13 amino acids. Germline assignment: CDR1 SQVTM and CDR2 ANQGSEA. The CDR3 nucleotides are TGCAGCGCGGAATCAGGGGGCGCGGGGGAGCAGTACTTC. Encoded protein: CSAESGGAGEQYF.

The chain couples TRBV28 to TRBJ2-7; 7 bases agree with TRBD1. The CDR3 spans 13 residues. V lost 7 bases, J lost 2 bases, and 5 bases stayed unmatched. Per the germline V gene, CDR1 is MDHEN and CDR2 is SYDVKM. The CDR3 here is CASTGTDTYEQYF. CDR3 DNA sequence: TGTGCCAGCACCGGGACAGACACCTACGAGCAGTACTTC.

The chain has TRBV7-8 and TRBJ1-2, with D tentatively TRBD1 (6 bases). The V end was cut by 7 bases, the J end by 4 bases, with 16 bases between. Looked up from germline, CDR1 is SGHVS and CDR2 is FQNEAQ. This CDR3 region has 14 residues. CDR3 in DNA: TGTGCCAGCACCCCTACAGGGTGGGGCTATGGCTACACCTTC. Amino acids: CASTPTGWGYGYTF.

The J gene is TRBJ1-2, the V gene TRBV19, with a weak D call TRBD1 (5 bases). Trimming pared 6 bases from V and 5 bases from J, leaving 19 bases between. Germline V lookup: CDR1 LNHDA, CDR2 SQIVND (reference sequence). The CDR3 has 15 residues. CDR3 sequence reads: CASSPTLGRAYGYTF. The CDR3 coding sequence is TGTGCCAGTAGCCCCACTTTGGGCAGGGCGTATGGCTACACCTTC. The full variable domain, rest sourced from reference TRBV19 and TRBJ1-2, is DGGITQSPKYLFRKEGQNVTLSCEQNLNHDAMYWYRQDPGQGLRLIYYSQIVNDFQKGDIAEGYSVSREKKESFPLTVTSAQKNPTAFYLCASSPTLGRAYGYTFGSGTRLTVV.

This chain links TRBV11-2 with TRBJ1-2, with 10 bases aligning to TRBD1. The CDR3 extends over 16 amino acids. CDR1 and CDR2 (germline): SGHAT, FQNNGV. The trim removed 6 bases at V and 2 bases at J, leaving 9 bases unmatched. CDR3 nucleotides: TGTGCCAGCAGGAAAACGGGACAGGGGAAAAACTATGGCTACACCTTC. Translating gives CASRKTGQGKNYGYTF.

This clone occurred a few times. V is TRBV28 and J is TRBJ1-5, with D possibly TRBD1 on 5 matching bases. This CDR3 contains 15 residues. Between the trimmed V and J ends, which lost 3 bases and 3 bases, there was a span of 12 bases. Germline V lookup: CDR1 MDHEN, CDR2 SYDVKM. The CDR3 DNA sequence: TGTGCCAGCAGTTTTAGCGGGGCAACCAATCAGCCCCAGCATTTT. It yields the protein CASSFSGATNQPQHF. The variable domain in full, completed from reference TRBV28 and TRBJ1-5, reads DVKVTQSSRYLVKRTGEKVFLECVQDMDHENMFWYRQDPGLGLRLIYFSYDVKMKEKGDIPEGYSVSREKKERFSLILESASTNQTSMYLCASSFSGATNQPQHFGDGTRLSIL.

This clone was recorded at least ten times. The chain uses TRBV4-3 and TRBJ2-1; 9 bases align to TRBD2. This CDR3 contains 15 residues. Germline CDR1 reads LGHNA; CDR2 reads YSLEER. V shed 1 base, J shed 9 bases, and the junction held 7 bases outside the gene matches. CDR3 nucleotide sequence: TGCGCCAGCAGCCAAGTCGGTCTAGCGGGAAGTGAGCAGTTCTTC. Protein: CASSQVGLAGSEQFF.

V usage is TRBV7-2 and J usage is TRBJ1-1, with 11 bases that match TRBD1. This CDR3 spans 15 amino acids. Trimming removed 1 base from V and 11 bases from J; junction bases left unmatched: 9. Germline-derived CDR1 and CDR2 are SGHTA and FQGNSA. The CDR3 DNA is TGTGCCAGCAGCTTAGTTCGGACAGGGGGCGCCGGGGCTTTCTTT. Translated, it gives CASSLVRTGGAGAFF.

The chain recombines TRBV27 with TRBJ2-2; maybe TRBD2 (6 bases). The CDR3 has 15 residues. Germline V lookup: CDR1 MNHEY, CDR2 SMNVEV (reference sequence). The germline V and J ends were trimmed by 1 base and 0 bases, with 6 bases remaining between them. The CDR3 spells CASSLWDSNTGELFF. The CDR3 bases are TGTGCCAGCAGTTTATGGGACTCGAACACCGGGGAGCTGTTTTTT.

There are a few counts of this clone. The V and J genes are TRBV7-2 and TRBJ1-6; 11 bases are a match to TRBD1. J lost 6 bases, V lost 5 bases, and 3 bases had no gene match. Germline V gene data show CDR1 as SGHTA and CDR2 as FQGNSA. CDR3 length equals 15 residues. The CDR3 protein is CASSPGQGGNSPLHF. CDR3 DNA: TGTGCCAGCAGCCCGGGACAGGGGGGTAATTCACCCCTCCACTTT.

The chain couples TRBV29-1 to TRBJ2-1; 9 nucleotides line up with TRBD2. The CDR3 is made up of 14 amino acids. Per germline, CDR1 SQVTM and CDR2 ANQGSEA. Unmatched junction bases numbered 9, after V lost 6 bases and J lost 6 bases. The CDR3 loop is CSVTGRLAVNEQFF. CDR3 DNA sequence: TGCAGCGTAACTGGGAGACTAGCGGTCAATGAGCAGTTCTTC.

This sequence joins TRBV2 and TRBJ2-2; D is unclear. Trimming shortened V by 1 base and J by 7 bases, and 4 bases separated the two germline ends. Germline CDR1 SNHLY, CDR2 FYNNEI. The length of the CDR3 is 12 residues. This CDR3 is CASSEELGELFF. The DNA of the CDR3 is TGTGCCAGCAGTGAAGAGCTCGGGGAGCTGTTTTTT.

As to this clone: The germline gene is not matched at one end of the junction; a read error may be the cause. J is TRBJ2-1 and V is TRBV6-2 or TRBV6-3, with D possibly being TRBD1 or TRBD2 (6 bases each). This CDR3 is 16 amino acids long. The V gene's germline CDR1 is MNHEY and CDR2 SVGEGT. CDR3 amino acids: CASSDSGDFSYNEQFF. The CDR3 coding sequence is TGTGCCAGCAGTGACTCAGGGGACTTCTCCTACAATGAGCAGTTCTTC.

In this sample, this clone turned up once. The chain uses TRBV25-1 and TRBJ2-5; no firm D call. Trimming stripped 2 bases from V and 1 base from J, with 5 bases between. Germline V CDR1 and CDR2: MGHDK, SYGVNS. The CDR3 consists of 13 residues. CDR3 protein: CASSETGQETQYF. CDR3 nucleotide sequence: TGTGCCAGCAGTGAAACCGGCCAAGAGACCCAGTACTTC.

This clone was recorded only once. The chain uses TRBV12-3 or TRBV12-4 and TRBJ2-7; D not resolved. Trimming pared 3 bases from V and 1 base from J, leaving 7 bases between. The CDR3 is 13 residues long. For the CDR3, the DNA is TGTGCCAGCAGTTTTAGTTGGTCCTACGAGCAGTACTTC. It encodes CASSFSWSYEQYF.

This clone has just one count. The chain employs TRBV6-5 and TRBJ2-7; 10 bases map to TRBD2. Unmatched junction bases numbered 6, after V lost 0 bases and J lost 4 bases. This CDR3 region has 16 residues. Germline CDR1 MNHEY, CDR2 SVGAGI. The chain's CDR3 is CASSYSPTSGLYEQYF. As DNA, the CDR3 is TGTGCCAGCAGTTACTCGCCGACTAGCGGGTTGTACGAGCAGTACTTC.

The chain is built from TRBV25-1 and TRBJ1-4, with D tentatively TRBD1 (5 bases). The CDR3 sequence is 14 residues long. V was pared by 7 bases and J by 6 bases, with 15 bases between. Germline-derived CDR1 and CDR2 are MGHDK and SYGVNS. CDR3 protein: CASIRQSFDEKLFF. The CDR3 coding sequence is TGTGCCAGCATACGACAGTCCTTCGATGAAAAACTGTTTTTT.

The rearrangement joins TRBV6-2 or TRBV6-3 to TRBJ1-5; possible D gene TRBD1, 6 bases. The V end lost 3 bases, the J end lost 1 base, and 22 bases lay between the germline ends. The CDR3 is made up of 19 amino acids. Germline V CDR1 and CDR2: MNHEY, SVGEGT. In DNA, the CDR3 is TGTGCCAGCAGTTATTCCCCTATTTTAGGGGGAGACAGCAATCAGCCCCAGCATTTT. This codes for CASSYSPILGGDSNQPQHF.

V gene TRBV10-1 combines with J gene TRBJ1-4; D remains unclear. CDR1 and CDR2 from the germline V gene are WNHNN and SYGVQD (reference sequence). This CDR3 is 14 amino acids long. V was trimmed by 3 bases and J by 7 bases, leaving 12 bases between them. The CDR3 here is CASSEGQAGEKLFF. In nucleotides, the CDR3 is TGCGCCAGCAGTGAAGGCCAGGCTGGTGAAAAACTGTTTTTT.

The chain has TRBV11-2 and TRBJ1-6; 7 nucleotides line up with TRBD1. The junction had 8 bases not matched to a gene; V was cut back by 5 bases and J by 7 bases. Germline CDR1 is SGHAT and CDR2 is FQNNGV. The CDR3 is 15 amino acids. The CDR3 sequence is CASSGLTGRNSPLHF. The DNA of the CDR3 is TGTGCCAGCAGCGGCCTGACAGGGCGCAATTCACCCCTCCACTTT.

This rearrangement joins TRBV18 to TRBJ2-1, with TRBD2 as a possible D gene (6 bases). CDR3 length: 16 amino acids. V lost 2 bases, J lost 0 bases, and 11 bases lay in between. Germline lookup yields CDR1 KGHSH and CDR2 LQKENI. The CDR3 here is CASSPGGVSSYNEQFF. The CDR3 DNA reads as TGTGCCAGCTCACCAGGCGGGGTGAGCTCCTACAATGAGCAGTTCTTC.

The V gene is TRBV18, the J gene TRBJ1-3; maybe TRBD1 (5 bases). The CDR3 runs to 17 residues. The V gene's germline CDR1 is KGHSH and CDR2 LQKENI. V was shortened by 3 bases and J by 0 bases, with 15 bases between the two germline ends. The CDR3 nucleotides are TGTGCCAGCTCACCTCTGAACCAGGGCTACTCTGGAAACACCATATATTTT. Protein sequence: CASSPLNQGYSGNTIYF.